Here is one T cell receptor beta chain with its context. In the original workflow: By means of reference gene primer amplification, nucleated cell counts were estimated. Some clones are missing from TCRdb's copy, which holds only in-frame ones; the method was immunoSEQ multiplex PCR. That table gives V, J and clone size, and the DNA gave D and trimming. This sample has approximately 26,000 clones, with roughly 87% found just once. The data stem from a study of blood T cell repertoires in COVID-19. As for the study in general: The origin of the acute and convalescent COVID-19 samples was the United States, Italy and Spain. T cells, B-cell-depleted T cells, or PBMCs provided the cDNA or gDNA that served as material.

Deletions cut 4 bases from V and 8 bases from J, with 10 bases between. Germline CDR1 reads SGHKS; CDR2 reads YYEKEE (reference sequence). The CDR3 totals 12 residues. The chain has TRBV5-5 and TRBJ1-5; D is perhaps TRBD1 (5 bases). This TCR derives from a human donor with acute or convalescent COVID-19. The donor label of this sample is uncertain. The material sequenced was peripheral blood. In nucleotides, the CDR3 is TGTGCCAGCAGCCATTGGGGGGAGCCCCAGCATTTT. Its translation: CASSHWGEPQHF.